A selection of T cell receptor beta chains follows, all from one sample in a study of CD8 T cells in Susac syndrome. Each CDR3 protein is one row after TCRdb ran MiXCR on the immunoSEQ multiplex PCR reads. The table shows approximately 74,000 distinct CDR3 sequences, with 94% occurring only once. Sequencing input: CD8+ T cells from PBMCs. The receptors originated from a human donor with Susac syndrome. Each CDR3 is given with its conserved first and last residue. D genes are given only for firm matches. The listing skips clone size in some rows; elsewhere it reads once, few, many or a size class.

size	D	V	J	DNA	CDR3
-	-	TRBV4-2	TRBJ1-3	TGTGCCAGCAGCCAAGGAGGACAGAGCCCTGGAAACACCATATATTTT	CASSQGGQSPGNTIYF
-	-	TRBV9	TRBJ2-5	TGTGCCAGCAGCGTAGAGGGCAGGGGAGAGACCCAGTACTTC	CASSVEGRGETQYF
-	-	TRBV2	TRBJ1-5	TGTGCCAGCAGTGAAGGGCAGATAAATCAGCCCCAGCATTTT	CASSEGQINQPQHF
few	-	TRBV12-3/TRBV12-4	TRBJ2-1	TGTGCCAGCAGTTTAGCAGGACTCTACAATGAGCAGTTCTTC	CASSLAGLYNEQFF
-	-	TRBV4-1	TRBJ2-1	TGCGCCAGCAGGGGGTTAAATGAGCAGTTCTTC	CASRGLNEQFF
-	-	TRBV9	TRBJ1-1	TGTGCCAGCAGCGCCCTTACGGACAGAAGTGAAGCTTTCTTT	CASSALTDRSEAFF
once	-	TRBV2	TRBJ2-1	TGTGCCAGCAGTGAAGGGGTGGACAATGAGCAGTTCTTC	CASSEGVDNEQFF
once	-	TRBV3-1	TRBJ2-3	TGTGCCAGCAGCCAAGTAGACACAGATACGCAGTATTTT	CASSQVDTDTQYF
few	-	TRBV24-1	TRBJ2-3	TGTGCCAGCACAAACGGGGGCGCAGATACGCAGTATTTT	CASTNGGADTQYF
-	-	TRBV20-1	TRBJ1-3	TGCAGTGCTAGATTCCCCAGGGTTGTAGGAAACACCATATATTTT	CSARFPRVVGNTIYF
-	-	TRBV3-1	TRBJ1-1	TGTGCCAGCAGAGAACAGGGAGAAGCTTTCTTT	CASREQGEAFF
once	-	TRBV30	TRBJ2-5	TGTGCCTGGACCCCAGGGTCTAGTATAGAGACCCAGTACTTC	CAWTPGSSIETQYF
-	-	TRBV4-3	TRBJ1-2	TGCGCCAGCAGCCAAGATCGGACGGGGAGTCTGTATGGCTACACCTTC	CASSQDRTGSLYGYTF
-	-	TRBV15	TRBJ1-5	TGTGCCACCGAGGCGATCAATCAGCCCCAGCATTTT	CATEAINQPQHF
-	-	TRBV7-9	TRBJ1-2	TGTGCCAGCTTTGGAATTTCATATGGCTACACCTTC	CASFGISYGYTF
-	-	TRBV5-6	TRBJ2-1	TGTGCCAGCAGCTTTCCCCTGAGCTCCTACAATGAGCAGTTCTTC	CASSFPLSSYNEQFF
-	TRBD2	TRBV7-9	TRBJ2-1	TGTGCCAGCAGCGCCAGTGGGAGCGGGGTCCACAATGAGCAGTTCTTC	CASSASGSGVHNEQFF
-	-	TRBV27	TRBJ2-3	TGTGCCAGCAGTTTAGTCCCAGATACGCAGTATTTT	CASSLVPDTQYF
-	-	TRBV4-3	TRBJ2-3	TGCGCCAGCAGCCAAGATTGGGGCAGGGGTGGGCCCGGGTCAGATACGCAGTATTTT	CASSQDWGRGGPGSDTQYF
-	-	TRBV5-4	TRBJ1-5	TGTGCCAGCAGCTCCGGGGGGGAAGGACAGCCCCAGCATTTT	CASSSGGEGQPQHF
-	TRBD1	TRBV24-1	TRBJ2-5	TGTGCCACCAGTGAAGGGGGACAGGGATACCAAGAGACCCAGTACTTC	CATSEGGQGYQETQYF
-	-	TRBV27	TRBJ2-5	TGTGCCAGCAGTTTATCGATCCCCTACCAAGAGACCCAGTACTTC	CASSLSIPYQETQYF
-	TRBD1	TRBV13	TRBJ1-2	TGTGCCAGCAGCCCACAGGGGCTCGACTATGGCTACACCTTC	CASSPQGLDYGYTF
-	-	TRBV28	TRBJ2-4	TGTGCCAGCAGTTTCTCCCGGGACACAAAAAACATTCAGTACTTC	CASSFSRDTKNIQYF
-	-	TRBV28	TRBJ2-5	TGTGCCAGCAGTTTGCCACCCTGGGGCGGGGATCAAGAGACCCAGTACTTC	CASSLPPWGGDQETQYF
-	TRBD2	TRBV12-3/TRBV12-4	TRBJ2-1	TGTGCCAGCAGCCTCGATTATAGCGGGGGGACTTCCCTCGCCTACAATGAGCAGTTCTTC	CASSLDYSGGTSLAYNEQFF
-	TRBD2	TRBV29-1	TRBJ2-1	TGCAGCGTTGAATCTGTAGCGGGAGGGCCGAATGAGCAGTTCTTC	CSVESVAGGPNEQFF